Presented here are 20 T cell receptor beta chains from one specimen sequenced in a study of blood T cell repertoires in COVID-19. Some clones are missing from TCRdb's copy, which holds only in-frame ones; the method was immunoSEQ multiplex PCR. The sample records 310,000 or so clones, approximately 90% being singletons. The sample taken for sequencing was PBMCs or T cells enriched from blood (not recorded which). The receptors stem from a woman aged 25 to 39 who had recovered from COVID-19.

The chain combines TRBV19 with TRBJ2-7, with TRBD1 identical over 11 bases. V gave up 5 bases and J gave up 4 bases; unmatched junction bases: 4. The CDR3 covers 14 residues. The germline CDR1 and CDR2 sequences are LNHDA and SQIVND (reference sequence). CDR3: CASSPGTGGYEQYF. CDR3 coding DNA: TGTGCCAGTAGTCCCGGGACAGGGGGTTACGAGCAGTACTTC.

CDR3 region: CASSVGEQGVGGYTF. The CDR3, as DNA: TGTGCCAGCAGCGTAGGGGAACAGGGAGTGGGCGGCTACACCTTC. V is TRBV9 and J is TRBJ1-2; D perhaps matches TRBD1 (6 bases). Looked up from germline, CDR1 is SGDLS and CDR2 is YYNGEE. CDR3 length: 15 amino acids. V was pared by 0 bases and J by 8 bases, with 17 bases between.

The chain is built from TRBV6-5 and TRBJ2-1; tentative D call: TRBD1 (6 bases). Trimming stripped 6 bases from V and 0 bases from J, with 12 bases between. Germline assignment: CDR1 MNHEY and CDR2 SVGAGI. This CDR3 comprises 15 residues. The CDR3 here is CASRGQPSSYNEQFF. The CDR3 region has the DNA TGTGCCAGCAGAGGACAGCCGAGCTCCTACAATGAGCAGTTCTTC.

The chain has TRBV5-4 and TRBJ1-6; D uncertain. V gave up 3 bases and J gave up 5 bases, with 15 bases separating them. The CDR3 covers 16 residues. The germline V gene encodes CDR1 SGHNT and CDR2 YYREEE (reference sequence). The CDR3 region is CASSWSGRGDNSPLHF. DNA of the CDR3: TGTGCCAGCAGCTGGAGCGGCCGCGGAGATAATTCACCCCTCCACTTT.

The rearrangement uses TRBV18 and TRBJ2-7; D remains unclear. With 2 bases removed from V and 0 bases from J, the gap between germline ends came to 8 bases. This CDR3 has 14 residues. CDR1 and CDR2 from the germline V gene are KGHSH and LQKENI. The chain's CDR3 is CASSPSESSYEQYF. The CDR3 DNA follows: TGTGCCAGCTCACCATCGGAGAGCTCCTACGAGCAGTACTTC.

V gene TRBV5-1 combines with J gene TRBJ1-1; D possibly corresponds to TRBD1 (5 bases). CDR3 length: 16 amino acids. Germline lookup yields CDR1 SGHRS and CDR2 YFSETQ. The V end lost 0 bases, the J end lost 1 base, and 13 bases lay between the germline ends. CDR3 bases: TGCGCCAGCAGCTTGGCCTCGGGGGTTGGGAACACTGAAGCTTTCTTT. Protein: CASSLASGVGNTEAFF.

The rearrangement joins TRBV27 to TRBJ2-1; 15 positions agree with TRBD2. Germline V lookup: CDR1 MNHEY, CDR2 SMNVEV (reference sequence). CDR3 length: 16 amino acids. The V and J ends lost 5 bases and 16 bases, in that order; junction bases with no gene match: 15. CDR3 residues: CASSPAGLAGGPSEFF. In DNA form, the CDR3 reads TGTGCCAGCAGTCCGGCCGGACTAGCGGGAGGGCCAAGTGAATTCTTC.

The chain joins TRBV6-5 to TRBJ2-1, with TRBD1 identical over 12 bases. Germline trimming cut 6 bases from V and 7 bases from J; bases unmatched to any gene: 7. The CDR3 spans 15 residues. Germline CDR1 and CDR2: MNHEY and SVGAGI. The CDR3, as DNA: TGTGCCAGCAGACCACCGGGACAGGGGGCAAATGAGCAGTTCTTC. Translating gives CASRPPGQGANEQFF.

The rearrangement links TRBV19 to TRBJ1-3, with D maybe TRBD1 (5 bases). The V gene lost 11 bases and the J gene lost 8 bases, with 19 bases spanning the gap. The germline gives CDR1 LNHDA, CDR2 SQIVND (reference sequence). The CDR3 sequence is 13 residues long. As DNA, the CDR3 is TGTGCCCGAGCCGACAAATCGGGGGACACCATATATTTT. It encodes CARADKSGDTIYF.

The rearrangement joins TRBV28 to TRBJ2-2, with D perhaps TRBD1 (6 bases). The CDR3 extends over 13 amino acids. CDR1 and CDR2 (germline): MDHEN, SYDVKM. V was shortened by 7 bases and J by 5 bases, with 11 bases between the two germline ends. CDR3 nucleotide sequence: TGTGCCAGCAAGGCAGGGGTGACCGGGGAGCTGTTTTTT. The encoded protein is CASKAGVTGELFF.

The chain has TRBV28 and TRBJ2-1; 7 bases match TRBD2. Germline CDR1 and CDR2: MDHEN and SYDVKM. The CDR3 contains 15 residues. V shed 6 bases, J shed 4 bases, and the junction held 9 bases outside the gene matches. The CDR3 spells CASSPLANHYNEQFF. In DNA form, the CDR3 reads TGTGCCAGCAGCCCACTAGCGAACCATTACAATGAGCAGTTCTTC. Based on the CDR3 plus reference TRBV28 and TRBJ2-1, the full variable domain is DVKVTQSSRYLVKRTGEKVFLECVQDMDHENMFWYRQDPGLGLRLIYFSYDVKMKEKGDIPEGYSVSREKKERFSLILESASTNQTSMYLCASSPLANHYNEQFFGPGTRLTVL.

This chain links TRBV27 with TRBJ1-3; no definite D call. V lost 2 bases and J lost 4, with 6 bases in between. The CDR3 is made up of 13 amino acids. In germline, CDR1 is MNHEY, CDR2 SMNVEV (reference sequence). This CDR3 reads CASSLTRGNTIYF. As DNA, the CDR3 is TGTGCCAGCAGTTTAACCAGGGGAAACACCATATATTTT.

Here the CDR3 reads CASSPTSGRSDEQFF. The DNA for the CDR3 is TGTGCCAGCAGCCCGACTAGCGGGAGGTCTGATGAGCAGTTCTTC. The chain employs TRBV7-3 and TRBJ2-1; the match to TRBD2 covers 13 bases. Germline V gives CDR1 SGHTA, CDR2 FQGTGA. CDR3 length: 15 amino acids. The junction had 6 bases not matched to a gene; V was cut back by 5 bases and J by 8 bases.

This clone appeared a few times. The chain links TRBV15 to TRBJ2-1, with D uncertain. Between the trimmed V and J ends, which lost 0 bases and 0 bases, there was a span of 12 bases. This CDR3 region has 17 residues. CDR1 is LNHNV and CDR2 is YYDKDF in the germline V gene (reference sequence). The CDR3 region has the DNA TGTGCCACCAGCAGAGATAGTCGGTGGAGCTCCTACAATGAGCAGTTCTTC. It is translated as CATSRDSRWSSYNEQFF.

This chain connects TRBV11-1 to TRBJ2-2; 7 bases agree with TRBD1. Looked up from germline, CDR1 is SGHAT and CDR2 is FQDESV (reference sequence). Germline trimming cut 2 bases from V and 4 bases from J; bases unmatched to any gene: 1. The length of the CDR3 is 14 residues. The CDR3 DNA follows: TGTGCCAGCAGCTTAACAGGGGCCACCGGGGAGCTGTTTTTT. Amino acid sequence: CASSLTGATGELFF.

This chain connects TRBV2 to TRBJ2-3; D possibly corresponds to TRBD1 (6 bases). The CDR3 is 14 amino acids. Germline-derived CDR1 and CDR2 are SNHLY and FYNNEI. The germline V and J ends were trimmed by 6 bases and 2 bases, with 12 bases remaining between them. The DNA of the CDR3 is TGTGCCAGCAGGACAAAGGGGGTCACAGATACGCAGTATTTT. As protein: CASRTKGVTDTQYF.

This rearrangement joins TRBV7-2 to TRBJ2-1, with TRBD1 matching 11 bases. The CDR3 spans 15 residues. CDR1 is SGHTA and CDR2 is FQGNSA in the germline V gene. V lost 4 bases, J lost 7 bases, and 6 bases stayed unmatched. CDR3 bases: TGTGCCAGCAGCTCCGGACAGGGGGCCGTAAATGAGCAGTTCTTC. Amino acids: CASSSGQGAVNEQFF.

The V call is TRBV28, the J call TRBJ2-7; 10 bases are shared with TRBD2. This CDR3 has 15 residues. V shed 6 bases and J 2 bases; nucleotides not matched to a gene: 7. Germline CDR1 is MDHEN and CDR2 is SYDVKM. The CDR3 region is CASRPGLAATYEQYF. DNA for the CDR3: TGTGCCAGCAGACCCGGACTAGCGGCAACCTACGAGCAGTACTTC.

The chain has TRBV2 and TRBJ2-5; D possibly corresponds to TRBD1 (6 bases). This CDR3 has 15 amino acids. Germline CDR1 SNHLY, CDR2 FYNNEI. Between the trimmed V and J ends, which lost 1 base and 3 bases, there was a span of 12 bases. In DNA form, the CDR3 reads TGTGCCAGCAGTGAAGTAGGAAGGGGGAAAGAGACCCAGTACTTC. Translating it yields CASSEVGRGKETQYF.

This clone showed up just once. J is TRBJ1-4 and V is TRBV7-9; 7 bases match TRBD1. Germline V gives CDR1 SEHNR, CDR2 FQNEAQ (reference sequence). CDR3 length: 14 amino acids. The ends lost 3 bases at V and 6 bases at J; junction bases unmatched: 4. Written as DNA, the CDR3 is TGTGCCAGCAGCTTGGGCAGGGGGGATGAAAAACTGTTTTTT. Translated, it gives CASSLGRGDEKLFF.